This TCR beta chain is drawn from a study of blood T cell repertoires in COVID-19. The CDR3 consists of 14 residues. Trimming removed 5 bases from V and 5 bases from J, with 15 bases in between. CDR1 is SGHRS and CDR2 is YFSETQ in the germline V gene. Sequenced by immunoSEQ multiplex PCR; TCRdb stores in-frame clones only, minus some. The sample comprises 200,000 to 250,000 clones, roughly four fifths of which are singletons, and 4.8% rests with the top ten. Sequenced input: PBMCs or T cells enriched from blood (not recorded which). V is TRBV5-1 and J is TRBJ2-3; TRBD2 is a possible D gene (7 bases). This TCR came from a woman in her forties or fifties who had been exposed to COVID-19. CDR3 coding DNA: TGCGCCAGCAGTCTGGGAAGGGGGGGAGATACGCAGTATTTT. Its translation: CASSLGRGGDTQYF.